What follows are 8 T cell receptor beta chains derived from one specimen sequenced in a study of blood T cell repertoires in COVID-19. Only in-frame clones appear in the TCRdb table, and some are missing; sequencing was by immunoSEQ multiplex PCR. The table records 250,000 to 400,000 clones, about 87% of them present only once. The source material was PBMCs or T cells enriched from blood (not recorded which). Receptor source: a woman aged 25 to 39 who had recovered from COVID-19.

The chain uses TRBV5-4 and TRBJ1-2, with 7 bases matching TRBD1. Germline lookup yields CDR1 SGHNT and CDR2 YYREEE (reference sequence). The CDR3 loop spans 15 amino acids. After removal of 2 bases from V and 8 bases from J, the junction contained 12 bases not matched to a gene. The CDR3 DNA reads TGTGCCAGCAGCTTAGATCGCGGGACAGTGATAGGCTACACCTTC. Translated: CASSLDRGTVIGYTF.

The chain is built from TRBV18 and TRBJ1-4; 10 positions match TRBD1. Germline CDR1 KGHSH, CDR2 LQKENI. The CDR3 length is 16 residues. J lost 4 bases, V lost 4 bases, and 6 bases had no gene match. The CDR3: CASSRWTGGDNEKLFF. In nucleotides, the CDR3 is TGTGCCAGCTCACGATGGACAGGGGGTGATAATGAAAAACTGTTTTTT.

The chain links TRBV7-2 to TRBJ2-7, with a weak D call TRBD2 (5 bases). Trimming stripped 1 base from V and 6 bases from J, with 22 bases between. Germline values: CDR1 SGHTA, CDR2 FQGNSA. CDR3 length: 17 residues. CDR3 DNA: TGTGCCAGCAGCTTAGAGGGTGCGGGTCCCAACTGGGGCGAGCAGTACTTC. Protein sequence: CASSLEGAGPNWGEQYF.

The CDR3 coding sequence is TGTGCCAGCCGTGTGACTGTCGGGACAGGATTTGATGGCTACACCTTC. This translates into CASRVTVGTGFDGYTF. V gene TRBV28 combines with J gene TRBJ1-2; TRBD1 matches 8 bases. CDR1 and CDR2 from the germline V gene are MDHEN and SYDVKM. CDR3 size: 16 residues. With 8 bases clipped from V and 6 bases from J, the junction kept 17 bases outside the gene matches.

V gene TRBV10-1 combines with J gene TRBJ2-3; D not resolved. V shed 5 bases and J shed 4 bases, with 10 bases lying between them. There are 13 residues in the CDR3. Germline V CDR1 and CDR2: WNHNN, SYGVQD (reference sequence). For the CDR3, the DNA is TGCGCCAGCAGTCCCTCCACTGCAGATACGCAGTATTTT. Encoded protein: CASSPSTADTQYF.

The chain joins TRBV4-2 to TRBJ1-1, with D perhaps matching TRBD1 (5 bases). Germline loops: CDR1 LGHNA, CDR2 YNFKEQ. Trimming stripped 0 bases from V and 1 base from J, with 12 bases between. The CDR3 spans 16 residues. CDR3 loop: CASSQDKGRANTEAFF. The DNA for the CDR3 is TGTGCCAGCAGCCAAGATAAGGGCAGGGCGAACACTGAAGCTTTCTTT.

CDR3 coding DNA: TGTGCCAGCAGCCGTATTTCTAGCGGGGGGACCTCCGAGCAGTACTTC. This encodes CASSRISSGGTSEQYF. The genes are TRBV7-2 and TRBJ2-7; 11 bases are a match to TRBD2. With 5 bases clipped from V and 6 bases from J, the junction kept 12 bases outside the gene matches. Germline lookup yields CDR1 SGHTA and CDR2 FQGNSA. This CDR3 is built from 16 residues.

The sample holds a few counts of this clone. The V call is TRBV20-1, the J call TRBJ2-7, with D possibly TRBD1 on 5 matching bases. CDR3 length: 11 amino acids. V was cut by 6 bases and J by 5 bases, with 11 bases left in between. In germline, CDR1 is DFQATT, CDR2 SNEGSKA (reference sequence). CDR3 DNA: TGCAGTGCAGCCAGGGTAAACGAGCAGTACTTC. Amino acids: CSAARVNEQYF.